Shown below are 27 T cell receptor beta chains from a single sample sequenced in a study of Ad26.COV2.S vaccination and SARS-CoV-2 variants. The treatment: around 19 received Ad26.COV2.S at low or high dose, single or two shots; about 5 received placebo; per-sample allocation not given. Material that was analyzed had been drawn on day 63 after the first vaccine or placebo injection. The method was immunoSEQ multiplex PCR; TCRdb's version includes in-frame clones alone and lacks a portion of them. Of over 350,000 clones in the sample, about 85% are singletons; the top ten hold 3.5%. The source was peripheral blood, collected in a trial of Ad26.COV2.S vaccine versus placebo. The origin of the receptors is a person between 18 and 60 years old who received the Ad26.COV2.S COVID-19 vaccine or a placebo.

This clone is a singleton in its sample. This chain joins TRBV7-9 and TRBJ1-3; TRBD1 matches at 7 bases. CDR1 is SEHNR, CDR2 FQNEAQ, per germline (reference sequence). The CDR3 covers 17 residues. The junction had 13 bases not matched to a gene; V was cut back by 4 bases and J by 4 bases. Here the CDR3 DNA reads TGTGCCAGCAGCTCCAATCGTATAACAGGGGCCGGAAACACCATATATTTT. Its protein is CASSSNRITGAGNTIYF.

As DNA, the CDR3 is TGTGCCAGCAGCCAAGGGACTAGCGGGAACACCGGGGAGCTGTTTTTT. This sequence encodes CASSQGTSGNTGELFF. The rearrangement uses TRBV3-1 (or the pseudogene TRBV3-2) and TRBJ2-2, with 10 bases matching TRBD2. The V gene's germline CDR1 is LGHDT and CDR2 YNNKEL (reference sequence). The CDR3 sequence is 16 residues long. The V and J ends lost 1 base and 1 base, in that order; junction bases with no gene match: 0.

In its sample, this clone was seen once. The CDR3 reads CASSYPGTGNTEAFF. The CDR3 DNA reads as TGTGCCAGCAGCTACCCCGGGACAGGGAACACTGAAGCTTTCTTT. This sequence joins TRBV5-4 and TRBJ1-1; 8 bases fit TRBD1. This CDR3 region has 15 residues. The germline CDR1 and CDR2 sequences are SGHNT and YYREEE (reference sequence). With V trimmed by 3 bases and J by 1 base, 5 bases remained unmatched.

About this clone: A read error may account for a junction end that differs from germline. The chain joins TRBV7-9 to TRBJ1-1; 9 bases agree with TRBD1. This CDR3 is built from 16 residues. Germline CDR1 reads SEHNR; CDR2 reads FQNEAQ (reference sequence). The CDR3 bases are TGTGCCAGCAGGTTAGACGGGACAGGGAGTAACACTGAAGCTTTCTTT. Protein: CASRLDGTGSNTEAFF.

To note about this clone: Distinct nucleotide sequences in the sample also encode this CDR3. The rearrangement links TRBV27 to TRBJ1-2; 9 nucleotides match TRBD1. The V and J ends lost 5 bases and 4 bases, in that order; junction bases with no gene match: 2. The CDR3 loop spans 13 amino acids. Germline CDR1 MNHEY, CDR2 SMNVEV (reference sequence). The chain's CDR3 is CASSLTGGYGYTF. DNA of the CDR3: TGTGCCAGCAGTCTGACAGGGGGCTATGGCTACACCTTC.

The CDR3 sequence: CASTQRQGDSGANVLTF. For the CDR3, the DNA is TGTGCCAGCACCCAGCGGCAGGGTGACTCTGGGGCCAACGTCCTGACTTTC. The rearrangement joins TRBV7-9 to TRBJ2-6; tentatively, D is TRBD1 or TRBD2 (5 bases each). V lost 7 bases to trimming and J lost 0 bases, with 16 bases between them. Germline V gives CDR1 SEHNR, CDR2 FQNEAQ (reference sequence). The CDR3 totals 17 residues. Supplemented by reference TRBV7-9 and TRBJ2-6, the full variable domain reads DTGVSQNPRHKITKRGQNVTFRCDPISEHNRLYWYRQTLGQGPEFLTYFQNEAQLEKSRLLSDRFSAERPKGSFSTLEIQRTEQGDSAMYLCASTQRQGDSGANVLTFGAGSRLTVL.

This clone was found once. The CDR3, as DNA: TGTGCCAGCAGCCAAGATAGATACACTGAAGCTTTCTTT. It translates to CASSQDRYTEAFF. The rearrangement joins TRBV14 to TRBJ1-1; D not certain. Trimming pared 0 bases from V and 3 bases from J, leaving 5 bases between. Germline values: CDR1 SGHDN, CDR2 FVKESK. The CDR3 is made up of 13 amino acids.

The chain recombines TRBV29-1 with TRBJ2-3; 7 nucleotides align to TRBD2. Germline-derived CDR1 and CDR2 are SQVTM and ANQGSEA. The CDR3 covers 16 residues. Trimming removed 0 bases from V and 0 bases from J; junction bases left unmatched: 6. The CDR3, as DNA: TGCAGCGTTGAAGATATGGGAGGGTTAAGCACAGATACGCAGTATTTT. Amino acids: CSVEDMGGLSTDTQYF.

This clone has a handful of counts. In nucleotides, the CDR3 is TGTGCCAGCAGCTTAGAGAAGCGGGGGGTTTCCATCTTCTCCTACGAGCAGTACTTC. Amino acid sequence: CASSLEKRGVSIFSYEQYF. The chain combines TRBV7-9 with TRBJ2-7, with 9 nucleotides matching TRBD2. V was pared by 1 base and J by 0 bases, with 13 bases of the junction left unmatched. The CDR3 consists of 19 residues. Germline assignment: CDR1 SEHNR and CDR2 FQNEAQ (reference sequence).

The J gene is TRBJ1-2, the V gene TRBV4-3, with 7 nucleotides matching TRBD1. With V trimmed by 1 base and J by 5 bases, 7 bases remained unmatched. The CDR3 length is 15 residues. Germline values: CDR1 LGHNA, CDR2 YSLEER. The DNA of the CDR3 is TGCGCCAGCAGCCAAGTTTGGACAGGACCATATGGCTACACCTTC. This gives the protein CASSQVWTGPYGYTF.

This clone was found a few times. The chain joins TRBV28 to TRBJ1-5; 8 nucleotides line up with TRBD1. V was clipped by 5 bases and J by 4 bases; unmatched bases: 7. The CDR3 extends over 15 amino acids. Per germline, CDR1 MDHEN and CDR2 SYDVKM. The CDR3 region is CASSDPGGWNQPQHF. The CDR3 DNA reads TGTGCCAGCAGTGACCCAGGGGGCTGGAATCAGCCCCAGCATTTT.

The rearrangement joins TRBV5-1 to TRBJ2-7; a possible D gene is TRBD1 (7 bases). The CDR3 spans 14 residues. Germline lookup yields CDR1 SGHRS and CDR2 YFSETQ. Trimming took 4 bases from V and 4 from J, leaving 15 bases between them. CDR3 in amino acids: CASSGGGPPYEQYF. In nucleotides, the CDR3 is TGCGCCAGCAGCGGAGGGGGCCCCCCTTACGAGCAGTACTTC.

The V and J genes are TRBV12-3 or TRBV12-4 and TRBJ1-1; no clear D. CDR3 length equals 13 residues. V lost 6 bases to trimming and J lost 1 base, with 9 bases between them. In DNA form, the CDR3 reads TGTGCCAGCAGCCCCGGGCAGAACACTGAAGCTTTCTTT. This translates into CASSPGQNTEAFF.

V gene TRBV10-3 combines with J gene TRBJ2-3; tentatively, D is TRBD1 or TRBD2 (5 bases each). The CDR3 has 12 amino acids. V lost 7 bases to trimming and J lost 4 bases, with 9 bases between them. Germline lookup yields CDR1 ENHRY and CDR2 SYGVKD. The CDR3 region has the DNA TGTGCCATCAAGGGACCGCCAGATACGCAGTATTTT. Translation gives CAIKGPPDTQYF.

This clone was seen more than once but under ten times. The chain is built from TRBV5-5 and TRBJ1-6; 7 bases agree with TRBD1. V dropped 3 bases and J dropped 8; count of bases not matched to a gene: 2. Germline V gives CDR1 SGHKS, CDR2 YYEKEE (reference sequence). The CDR3 is made up of 13 amino acids. CDR3 sequence reads: CASSSGQDSPLHF. The DNA for the CDR3 is TGTGCCAGCAGCTCCGGACAGGATTCACCCCTCCACTTT.

This sequence joins TRBV9 and TRBJ1-3, with TRBD1 matching 8 bases. The CDR3 is made up of 15 amino acids. V was pared by 7 bases and J by 3 bases, with 9 bases of the junction left unmatched. The germline V gene has CDR1 SGDLS and CDR2 YYNGEE. CDR3 loop: CASGEDRVYGNTIYF. For the CDR3, the DNA is TGTGCCAGCGGGGAGGACAGGGTGTATGGAAACACCATATATTTT.

The chain couples TRBV5-4 to TRBJ2-3; 11 bases are shared with TRBD2. J was trimmed by 5 bases and V by 2 bases; bases with no gene match: 1. The CDR3 covers 14 residues. CDR1 and CDR2 (germline): SGHNT, YYREEE (reference sequence). For the CDR3, the DNA is TGTGCCAGCAGCTTAACTAGCGGGGGAGATACGCAGTATTTT. Amino acids: CASSLTSGGDTQYF.

DNA for the CDR3: TGTGCCAGCAGCCAAGATCGGCGGGCCGTAAACTCCTACAATGAGCAGTTCTTC. It encodes CASSQDRRAVNSYNEQFF. The chain couples TRBV14 to TRBJ2-1; possibly TRBD2 for D (5 bases). Trimming left V 0 bases short and J 0 bases short, with 15 bases between. The germline CDR1 and CDR2 sequences are SGHDN and FVKESK. This CDR3 is 18 amino acids long.

This rearrangement joins TRBV9 to TRBJ1-2; 10 bases match TRBD1. This CDR3 has 19 amino acids. Germline V gives CDR1 SGDLS, CDR2 YYNGEE. Trimming at V came to 4 bases and at J to 7 bases, leaving 22 bases not matched to a gene. In DNA, the CDR3 is TGTGCCAGCAGCCCAACCTCCGGGACAGGGGCTCCTTGGGCAGGTGGCTACACCTTC. It translates to CASSPTSGTGAPWAGGYTF.

The rearrangement links TRBV6-5 to TRBJ2-2, with 7 bases identical to TRBD2. CDR3 size: 14 residues. Per the germline V gene, CDR1 is MNHEY and CDR2 is SVGAGI. V lost 6 bases and J lost 4; bases outside the gene matches: 5. CDR3 region: CASSRREGTGELFF. The CDR3 region has the DNA TGTGCCAGCAGCCGCAGGGAGGGCACCGGGGAGCTGTTTTTT.

The CDR3 DNA follows: TGCGCCAGCAGCCAAGGTATGATAGGAGGGGACGGAAACACCATATATTTT. Translating it yields CASSQGMIGGDGNTIYF. V gene TRBV4-1 combines with J gene TRBJ1-3; the D gene is possibly TRBD1 (5 bases). V was trimmed by 1 base and J by 4 bases, leaving 17 bases between them. CDR1 is MGHRA and CDR2 is YSYEKL in the germline V gene. This CDR3 is 17 amino acids long.

V and J are TRBV2 and TRBJ1-2; 8 nucleotides agree with TRBD1. Germline V gives CDR1 SNHLY, CDR2 FYNNEI. The CDR3 has 14 residues. The ends lost 7 bases at V and 4 bases at J; junction bases unmatched: 8. The CDR3 DNA sequence: TGTGCCAGCACCCGCACAGGGGGAGGCTATGGCTACACCTTC. Translating it yields CASTRTGGGYGYTF.

The chain employs TRBV7-6 and TRBJ1-4; tentative D call: TRBD1 (6 bases). The V end lost 6 bases, the J end lost 1 base, and 9 bases lay between the germline ends. The CDR3 sequence is 14 residues long. Germline values: CDR1 SGHVS, CDR2 FNYEAQ. The CDR3 DNA is TGTGCCAGCAGTCAGGGGTTAACTAATGAAAAACTGTTTTTT. Amino acid sequence: CASSQGLTNEKLFF. Supplemented by reference TRBV7-6 and TRBJ1-4, the full variable domain reads GAGVSQSPRYKVTKRGQDVALRCDPISGHVSLYWYRQALGQGPEFLTYFNYEAQQDKSGLPNDRFSAERPEGSISTLTIQRTEQRDSAMYRCASSQGLTNEKLFFGSGTQLSVL.

V and J are TRBV7-9 and TRBJ2-3; TRBD2 aligns across 10 bases. This CDR3 region has 18 residues. Looked up from germline, CDR1 is SEHNR and CDR2 is FQNEAQ (reference sequence). J lost 4 bases, V lost 4 bases, and 14 bases had no gene match. For the CDR3, the DNA is TGTGCCAGCAGCTCTCCCCTCAAGCGGGGGGGCCTTCCAGATACGCAGTATTTT. It codes for CASSSPLKRGGLPDTQYF.

Here the CDR3 DNA reads TGTGCCAGCAGCTTCATGGACCGGAGGAGCACTGAAGCTTTCTTT. It specifies CASSFMDRRSTEAFF. J is TRBJ1-1 and V is TRBV5-4; D is undetermined. Germline V gene sequence: CDR1 SGHNT, CDR2 YYREEE (reference sequence). The germline V and J ends were trimmed by 2 bases and 4 bases, with 15 bases remaining between them. The CDR3 length is 15 residues.

This clone was picked up one time. The chain carries TRBV6-6 and TRBJ1-4; D gene uncertain. In germline, CDR1 is MNHNY, CDR2 SVGAGI (reference sequence). V lost 0 bases to trimming and J lost 0 bases, with 5 bases between them. The CDR3 has 15 residues. This CDR3 reads CASSYSGATNEKLFF. CDR3 nucleotides: TGTGCCAGCAGTTACTCGGGTGCAACTAATGAAAAACTGTTTTTT.

Comments on this clone: Other nucleotide sequences from this sample produce the same CDR3. The chain links TRBV5-4 to TRBJ1-2; D uncertain. CDR1 and CDR2 (germline): SGHNT, YYREEE (reference sequence). V gave up 1 base and J gave up 2 bases, with 6 bases separating them. The CDR3 consists of 13 residues. CDR3 nucleotides: TGTGCCAGCAGCTTGACAGCAAACTATGGCTACACCTTC. Amino acid sequence: CASSLTANYGYTF.